This TCR beta chain emerged from a study of healthy donors' naive CD4 and CD8 T cells. Study details: Donors spanned ages 20-25, 40-50 and 60-70 years, half female.

Trimming took 3 bases from V and 0 from J; bases not matched to a gene: 3. This CDR3 spans 16 amino acids. Germline V gene sequence: CDR1 SGHNT, CDR2 YENEEA. Each TCR library used 500 ng of total RNA and a linear amplification protocol. Via MiXCR, TCRdb re-called the reads, giving one row per CDR3 protein. The profile shows roughly 200,000 distinct CDR3 sequences, 65% to 75% of them singletons. The chain couples TRBV11-3 to TRBJ1-1; 11 nucleotides align to TRBD1. Sequencing input: naive CD4+ and CD8+ T cells sorted from blood, pooled from several donors. The sequence derives from a pool of human donors in good health; the sample pools cells from several healthy donors. The CDR3: CASSFGQGALNTEAFF. The CDR3 bases are TGTGCCAGCAGCTTTGGACAGGGGGCCTTGAACACTGAAGCTTTCTTT.